Listed here are 27 T cell receptor beta chains from one sample, sequenced in a study of T cells in localized non-small cell lung cancer. Measured with immunoSEQ multiplex PCR; TCRdb has only the in-frame clones, and not every one. The data hold roughly 27,000 clones, with roughly 87% observed a single time. The sample here was peripheral blood, taken before any cancer treatment. The receptors were sampled from a woman aged 40-69 years with stage I lung adenocarcinoma.

This chain uses TRBV4-1 with TRBJ1-4; D might be TRBD1 (5 bases). V shed 5 bases and J shed 8 bases, with 15 bases lying between them. Germline-derived CDR1 and CDR2 are MGHRA and YSYEKL. CDR3 size: 14 residues. CDR3 coding DNA: TGCGCCAGCAGCTCCGGGACCCACCGGGAAAAACTGTTTTTT. Translating it yields CASSSGTHREKLFF.

The rearrangement joins TRBV2 to TRBJ2-7; either TRBD1 or TRBD2 may supply D (5 bases each). The CDR3 runs to 14 residues. V was shortened by 2 bases and J by 2 bases, with 10 bases between the two germline ends. Germline V gene sequence: CDR1 SNHLY, CDR2 FYNNEI. The CDR3: CASSEFQGPYEQYF. The CDR3 bases are TGTGCCAGCAGTGAATTTCAGGGACCCTACGAGCAGTACTTC.

This sequence joins TRBV6-1 and TRBJ1-4, with D uncertain. Germline V lookup: CDR1 MNHNS, CDR2 SASEGT. V gave up 3 bases and J gave up 0 bases, with 11 bases separating them. This CDR3 spans 16 amino acids. The CDR3 here is CASSDLRRATNEKLFF. DNA of the CDR3: TGTGCCAGCAGTGACCTTAGACGGGCAACTAATGAAAAACTGTTTTTT.

This chain joins TRBV11-3 and TRBJ2-1, with 11 bases lining up with TRBD2. Germline V gene data show CDR1 as SGHNT and CDR2 as YENEEA. The V gene end was trimmed by 5 bases and the J gene end by 14 bases; junction bases not matched to a gene: 8. This CDR3 comprises 13 residues. The CDR3 nucleotides are TGTGCCAGCAGCCTCCGACTAGCGGGAATGAAGTTCTTC. Its protein product is CASSLRLAGMKFF.

The chain combines TRBV11-3 with TRBJ2-1, with 7 nucleotides matching TRBD2. Trimming took 6 bases from V and 0 from J; bases not matched to a gene: 5. Per germline, CDR1 SGHNT and CDR2 YENEEA. The CDR3 has 15 amino acids. The CDR3 region is CASRLSGSSYNEQFF. In DNA, the CDR3 is TGTGCCAGCAGGCTTAGCGGGTCCTCCTACAATGAGCAGTTCTTC.

This clone was recorded only once. CDR3 DNA sequence: TGTGCCAGCTCGGCAGGGGTGAGCTACGAGCAGTACTTC. It specifies CASSAGVSYEQYF. The J gene is TRBJ2-7, the V gene TRBV18; weak D call: TRBD1 (6 bases). V gave up 6 bases and J gave up 3 bases, with 12 bases separating them. The CDR3 runs 13 residues. Germline-derived CDR1 and CDR2 are KGHSH and LQKENI.

The chain couples TRBV7-2 to TRBJ2-1; D uncertain. V lost 3 bases and J lost 0, with 12 bases in between. This CDR3 comprises 16 residues. Germline CDR1 SGHTA, CDR2 FQGNSA. This chain's CDR3 is CASSFPGGSSYNEQFF. CDR3 coding DNA: TGTGCCAGCAGCTTTCCGGGCGGAAGCTCCTACAATGAGCAGTTCTTC.

J is TRBJ1-2 and V is TRBV13; no clear D. Germline assignment: CDR1 PRHDT and CDR2 FYEKMQ (reference sequence). The CDR3 runs 13 residues. V was pared by 5 bases and J by 2 bases, with 9 bases between. DNA of the CDR3: TGTGCCAGCAGCCGGCAGGCGAACTATGGCTACACCTTC. It specifies CASSRQANYGYTF.

The V gene is TRBV6-1, the J gene TRBJ2-3; TRBD2 matches 9 bases. Germline loops: CDR1 MNHNS, CDR2 SASEGT. The CDR3 spans 20 residues. Losses at the gene ends were 2 bases for V and 0 bases for J; bases not matched to a gene: 15. The CDR3, as DNA: TGTGCCAGCAGTGAAAGGGCGCGTAGCGGGGGCTCAACTAGCACAGATACGCAGTATTTT. Translating it yields CASSERARSGGSTSTDTQYF.

The chain has TRBV6-5 and TRBJ2-3, with no clear D. The CDR3 has 14 residues. Per the germline V gene, CDR1 is MNHEY and CDR2 is SVGAGI. Trimming left V 11 bases short and J 6 bases short, with 21 bases between. CDR3: CAGSPGRRPDTQYF. CDR3 bases: TGTGCCGGGTCACCGGGCCGAAGACCGGATACGCAGTATTTT.

The CDR3 loop reads CASSLDGSSGNYGYTF. DNA for the CDR3: TGCGCCAGCAGCTTGGACGGAAGTAGTGGGAACTATGGCTACACCTTC. V gene TRBV5-1 combines with J gene TRBJ1-2; D call uncertain. Trimming removed 0 bases from V and 2 bases from J, with 14 bases in between. The CDR3 covers 16 residues. Germline loops: CDR1 SGHRS, CDR2 YFSETQ.

The J gene is TRBJ2-7, the V gene TRBV14, with a possible D match to TRBD1 (6 bases). Germline V lookup: CDR1 SGHDN, CDR2 FVKESK. The germline V and J ends were trimmed by 0 bases and 5 bases, with 17 bases remaining between them. The CDR3 length is 16 residues. The CDR3 is CASSQDPNRERDEQYF. In DNA, the CDR3 is TGTGCCAGCAGCCAAGACCCCAACAGGGAACGGGACGAGCAGTACTTC.

This clone was detected a few times. The chain carries TRBV2 and TRBJ1-1; maybe TRBD1 (6 bases). The CDR3 is made up of 13 amino acids. Germline lookup yields CDR1 SNHLY and CDR2 FYNNEI. With 6 bases removed from V and 1 base from J, the gap between germline ends came to 9 bases. The CDR3 is CASRGTPNTEAFF. CDR3 nucleotide sequence: TGTGCCAGCAGGGGGACACCGAACACTGAAGCTTTCTTT.

A single count supports this clone. V and J are TRBV9 and TRBJ2-2, with D maybe TRBD1 (5 bases). V lost 1 base and J 1 base, leaving 14 bases between the germline ends. Germline V gene data show CDR1 as SGDLS and CDR2 as YYNGEE. The CDR3 length is 17 residues. The CDR3 protein is CASSVWGVQGNTGELFF. DNA of the CDR3: TGTGCCAGCAGCGTATGGGGTGTCCAGGGGAACACCGGGGAGCTGTTTTTT.

The chain links TRBV30 to TRBJ2-5; no definite D call. The germline V and J ends were trimmed by 1 base and 5 bases, with 14 bases remaining between them. The CDR3 runs 14 residues. Germline CDR1 reads GTSNPN; CDR2 reads SVGIG (reference sequence). The CDR3 DNA sequence: TGTGCCTGGAGTGCTACCGCTGGGTTGGAGACCCAGTACTTC. Encoded protein: CAWSATAGLETQYF.

The chain links TRBV7-3 to TRBJ2-2; 7 nucleotides line up with TRBD2. The germline CDR1 and CDR2 sequences are SGHTA and FQGTGA. V lost 1 base and J lost 2; bases outside the gene matches: 4. The CDR3 loop spans 16 amino acids. The CDR3 loop reads CASSLRPGLNTGELFF. The CDR3 nucleotides are TGTGCCAGCAGCTTAAGGCCGGGACTAAACACCGGGGAGCTGTTTTTT.

This clone appeared a few times. V usage is TRBV9 and J usage is TRBJ2-7; 8 bases line up with TRBD1. Germline V gene sequence: CDR1 SGDLS, CDR2 YYNGEE. J was trimmed by 5 bases and V by 0 bases; bases with no gene match: 10. The CDR3 runs 16 residues. The CDR3 reads CASSVDVGQGLHEQYF. DNA of the CDR3: TGTGCCAGCAGCGTAGATGTAGGACAGGGCCTACACGAGCAGTACTTC.

The chain employs TRBV7-9 and TRBJ1-2, with 8 nucleotides matching TRBD1. Germline values: CDR1 SEHNR, CDR2 FQNEAQ (reference sequence). The CDR3 consists of 15 residues. V lost 6 bases, J lost 4 bases, and 10 bases stayed unmatched. The CDR3: CASSRTGGGPYGYTF. As DNA, the CDR3 is TGTGCCAGCAGTCGAACAGGGGGTGGGCCCTATGGCTACACCTTC.

This clone was recorded only once. The chain joins TRBV7-2 to TRBJ2-1; 8 bases are a match to TRBD2. The V gene end was trimmed by 5 bases and the J gene end by 10 bases; junction bases not matched to a gene: 13. CDR3 length equals 15 residues. Germline lookup yields CDR1 SGHTA and CDR2 FQGNSA. CDR3 bases: TGTGCCAGCAGCGTGGAGATCGGACTAGCCGGGGAGCAGTTCTTC. It is translated as CASSVEIGLAGEQFF.

This clone has only one observation. The chain uses TRBV27 and TRBJ1-6; D is ambiguous. V lost 3 bases to trimming and J lost 14 bases, with 20 bases between them. Germline CDR1 reads MNHEY; CDR2 reads SMNVEV (reference sequence). CDR3 length: 15 residues. The CDR3 is CASSLSRTVPQSLHF. CDR3 nucleotides: TGTGCCAGCAGTTTGTCTCGGACCGTCCCTCAATCCCTCCACTTT.

The chain joins TRBV30 to TRBJ1-5, with unresolved D. The V gene lost 4 bases and the J gene lost 9 bases, with 4 bases spanning the gap. This CDR3 is built from 9 residues. The germline V gene has CDR1 GTSNPN and CDR2 SVGIG (reference sequence). The chain's CDR3 is CAWIRPQHF. Written as DNA, the CDR3 is TGTGCCTGGATACGGCCCCAGCATTTT.

This rearrangement joins TRBV27 to TRBJ1-6, with D perhaps matching TRBD1 (5 bases). This CDR3 region has 14 residues. V dropped 3 bases and J dropped 8 bases, with 11 bases sitting between them. CDR1 is MNHEY, CDR2 SMNVEV, per germline (reference sequence). The CDR3 loop reads CASSFQGGHSPLHF. The CDR3 nucleotides read TGTGCCAGCAGTTTTCAGGGAGGACATTCACCCCTCCACTTT.

V usage is TRBV6-5 and J usage is TRBJ2-7; 8 nucleotides match TRBD1. The V segment lost 0 bases and the J segment 0 bases; nucleotides outside the gene matches: 4. The CDR3 extends over 16 amino acids. Germline CDR1 and CDR2: MNHEY and SVGAGI. The CDR3 sequence: CASSYSVQGASYEQYF. CDR3 sequence (DNA): TGTGCCAGCAGTTACTCCGTCCAGGGGGCCTCCTACGAGCAGTACTTC.

The chain has TRBV11-2 and TRBJ1-1; a weak D match, TRBD1 (6 bases). Germline-derived CDR1 and CDR2 are SGHAT and FQNNGV. The CDR3 is 13 amino acids. Trimming shortened V by 5 bases and J by 6 bases, and 13 bases separated the two germline ends. The chain's CDR3 is CASSGQLVAEAFF. Here the CDR3 DNA reads TGTGCCAGCAGCGGACAGTTGGTGGCTGAAGCTTTCTTT.

This clone was seen a handful of times. The chain has TRBV4-1 and TRBJ1-1, with TRBD1 as a possible D gene (6 bases). V was clipped by 6 bases and J by 0 bases, with 11 bases between them. CDR3 length: 14 residues. Germline V gene lookup returns CDR1 MGHRA and CDR2 YSYEKL. CDR3 amino acids: CASRGTGLNTEAFF. The CDR3 DNA reads as TGCGCCAGCAGGGGAACAGGGTTGAACACTGAAGCTTTCTTT.

The chain carries TRBV18 and TRBJ2-5; no firm D call. The CDR3 is 13 residues long. The germline gives CDR1 KGHSH, CDR2 LQKENI. V lost 5 bases and J lost 4, with 11 bases in between. The CDR3 sequence: CASSRQVGETQYF. CDR3 sequence (DNA): TGTGCCAGCTCAAGGCAGGTCGGAGAGACCCAGTACTTC. The full variable domain, completed using reference TRBV18 and TRBJ2-5, is NAGVMQNPRHLVRRRGQEARLRCSPMKGHSHVYWYRQLPEEGLKFMVYLQKENIIDESGMPKERFSAEFPKEGPSILRIQQVVRGDSAAYFCASSRQVGETQYFGPGTRLLVL.

V and J are TRBV29-1 and TRBJ1-1; D possibly corresponds to TRBD1 (6 bases). The length of the CDR3 is 16 residues. CDR1 and CDR2 (germline): SQVTM, ANQGSEA. Trimming took 3 bases from V and 4 from J, leaving 21 bases between them. CDR3 sequence: CSVDGLMGHRVTEAFF. The CDR3 nucleotides read TGCAGCGTTGATGGCCTGATGGGACACAGGGTCACTGAAGCTTTCTTT.